This TCR beta chain was identified in a study of high-grade serous ovarian cancer treatment subgroups. Overall study context: Samples averaged around 14,000 reads and 7,500 or so unique TCR beta rearrangements.

The V segment lost 3 bases and the J segment 1 base; nucleotides outside the gene matches: 1. Germline CDR1 and CDR2: MNHEY and SMNVEV (reference sequence). The CDR3 has 15 amino acids. Tumor samples were taken before definitive surgery or chemotherapy. Clones were sequenced by immunoSEQ multiplex PCR, and TCRdb holds only the in-frame ones, with some missing. The table shows about 39,000 clones, with roughly 83% occurring only once. Findings of the study overall: Same-patient tumor repertoires overlapped at roughly 0.11 to 0.79; different patients barely overlapped.

As for this clone: Its antigen is unidentified.

The source is a human donor with high-grade serous ovarian cancer. The sequenced sample consisted of tumor tissue. V usage is TRBV27 and J usage is TRBJ1-5, with 9 bases aligning to TRBD1. The CDR3 DNA reads as TGTGCCAGCAGTTTCGGGACAGGGAGCAATCAGCCCCAGCATTTT. It specifies CASSFGTGSNQPQHF.